Each of the 25 T cell receptor beta chains below was sequenced from the same sample in a study of response to subunit inactivated influenza vaccine. A single record per CDR3 protein comes from TCRdb applying MiXCR to the RT-PCR reads. The sample includes hundreds of thousands of distinct CDR3 sequences, 18% seen only once; the top ten take 11%. The specimen was PBMCs from blood, collected 4 to 6 days after vaccination. The receptors derive from a man aged 50 to 59 who received an inactivated influenza vaccine.

The V gene is TRBV12-3 or TRBV12-4, the J gene TRBJ1-5; D uncertain. The V end lost 1 base, the J end lost 3 bases, and 7 bases lay between the germline ends. The CDR3 consists of 14 residues. CDR3 coding DNA: TGTGCCAGCAGTTTAGTGGAGGTCAATCAGCCCCAGCATTTT. Translated, it gives CASSLVEVNQPQHF.

The chain employs TRBV6-1 and TRBJ2-7; TRBD1 matches at 9 bases. Germline V gene data show CDR1 as MNHNS and CDR2 as SASEGT. The CDR3 is 14 amino acids. After removal of 5 bases from V and 7 bases from J, the junction contained 9 bases not matched to a gene. The CDR3 loop is CASSRDRVKREQYF. The CDR3 nucleotides read TGTGCCAGCAGTCGGGACAGGGTGAAGCGTGAGCAGTACTTC.

This chain connects TRBV7-2 to TRBJ1-1; D possibly corresponds to TRBD1 (5 bases). Trimming removed 2 bases from V and 4 bases from J, with 14 bases in between. The CDR3 extends over 15 amino acids. Germline loops: CDR1 SGHTA, CDR2 FQGNSA. The DNA of the CDR3 is TGTGCCAGCAGCTTATTCGGGGGATCCTCCACTGAAGCTTTCTTT. Amino acids: CASSLFGGSSTEAFF.

This clonotype was seen a few times. The chain recombines TRBV27 with TRBJ2-7; D not resolved. CDR3 length: 12 amino acids. Germline V gene lookup returns CDR1 MNHEY and CDR2 SMNVEV (reference sequence). V was shortened by 5 bases and J by 5 bases, with 10 bases between the two germline ends. The CDR3 coding sequence is TGTGCCAGCAGTCAATACCTACACGAGCAGTACTTC. Protein: CASSQYLHEQYF.

This clonotype was observed at least ten times. The CDR3 nucleotides read TGTGCCAGCAGCTCCTTCACTAGCGCATACACAGATACGCAGTATTTT. It yields the protein CASSSFTSAYTDTQYF. V and J are TRBV5-6 and TRBJ2-3, with 7 bases that match TRBD2. The V gene's germline CDR1 is SGHDT and CDR2 YYEEEE. The CDR3 runs to 16 residues. V trimming: 3 bases; J trimming: 2 bases; junction bases outside the gene matches: 9. Drawing the rest from reference TRBV5-6 and TRBJ2-3, the complete variable domain is DAGVTQSPTHLIKTRGQQVTLRCSPKSGHDTVSWYQQALGQGPQFIFQYYEEEERQRGNFPDRFSGHQFPNYSSELNVNALLLGDSALYLCASSSFTSAYTDTQYFGPGTRLTVL.

This clonotype showed up just a few times. The chain employs TRBV11-3 and TRBJ2-3, with 11 bases fitting TRBD2. Trimming took 1 base from V and 0 from J; bases not matched to a gene: 21. Germline V CDR1 and CDR2: SGHNT, YENEEA. The CDR3 contains 23 residues. The chain's CDR3 is CASSLGGVAIWGLADSSTDTQYF. CDR3 sequence (DNA): TGTGCCAGCAGCTTAGGTGGGGTAGCGATTTGGGGACTAGCGGATTCGAGCACAGATACGCAGTATTTT.

In this sample, this clonotype turned up a few times. V gene TRBV6-1 combines with J gene TRBJ2-1; perhaps TRBD1 as D (6 bases). Per the germline V gene, CDR1 is MNHNS and CDR2 is SASEGT. Trimming shortened V by 7 bases and J by 4 bases, and 20 bases separated the two germline ends. The CDR3 is made up of 16 amino acids. The CDR3 protein is CASNAPMSGHYNEQFF. The DNA of the CDR3 is TGTGCCAGCAATGCACCGATGTCGGGACATTACAATGAGCAGTTCTTC.

This clonotype was found a few times. V is TRBV14 and J is TRBJ1-2, with D possibly TRBD1 on 6 matching bases. V lost 4 bases, J lost 8 bases, and 11 bases lay in between. The CDR3 spans 12 residues. Germline V lookup: CDR1 SGHDN, CDR2 FVKESK. For the CDR3, the DNA is TGTGCCAGCAGCCGAAACAGGGACGGCTACACCTTC. It is translated as CASSRNRDGYTF.

The genes are TRBV20-1 and TRBJ2-1; 12 bases align to TRBD2. The V segment lost 2 bases and the J segment 5 bases; nucleotides outside the gene matches: 1. Germline CDR1 is DFQATT and CDR2 is SNEGSKA (reference sequence). The CDR3 covers 14 residues. This CDR3 is CSARRTSGNNEQFF. In nucleotides, the CDR3 is TGCAGTGCTAGACGGACTAGCGGGAACAATGAGCAGTTCTTC.

This chain connects TRBV20-1 to TRBJ2-1; D gene uncertain. The germline V gene encodes CDR1 DFQATT and CDR2 SNEGSKA (reference sequence). This CDR3 has 14 amino acids. The V and J ends lost 2 bases and 0 bases respectively, with 8 bases between them. Here the CDR3 DNA reads TGCAGTGCTAGACTACCTAGCTCCTACAATGAGCAGTTCTTC. It codes for CSARLPSSYNEQFF.

This clonotype has just a few counts. The V and J genes are TRBV12-3 or TRBV12-4 and TRBJ2-3; TRBD2 agrees at 15 bases. Losses at the gene ends were 6 bases for V and 0 bases for J; bases not matched to a gene: 10. This CDR3 comprises 19 residues. The CDR3, as DNA: TGTGCCAGCAGCCCCACCGGGACTAGCGGGGGGCCTAGCACAGATACGCAGTATTTT. This translates into CASSPTGTSGGPSTDTQYF.

V is TRBV7-2 and J is TRBJ2-3; D gene unclear. The CDR3 is 16 amino acids. Germline lookup yields CDR1 SGHTA and CDR2 FQGNSA. V lost 2 bases, J lost 4 bases, and 16 bases lay in between. CDR3 DNA sequence: TGTGCCAGCAGCTTAATGGGAATCCCCAGTGCAGATACGCAGTATTTT. Translated, it gives CASSLMGIPSADTQYF.

This clonotype appeared many times. This rearrangement joins TRBV12-3 or TRBV12-4 to TRBJ2-7; D may correspond to TRBD1 or TRBD2 (5 bases each). V lost 6 bases and J lost 2, with 11 bases in between. The CDR3 is made up of 13 amino acids. The CDR3, as DNA: TGTGCCAGCAGCCGGGACGGGCCCTACGAGCAGTACTTC. As protein: CASSRDGPYEQYF.

This CDR3 is CASSYLLAGGVDTQYF. The CDR3 DNA reads as TGTGCCAGCAGTTACCTACTAGCGGGAGGTGTTGACACGCAGTATTTT. The J gene is TRBJ2-3, the V gene TRBV6-5, with 12 positions matching TRBD2. CDR3 length: 16 residues. Germline lookup yields CDR1 MNHEY and CDR2 SVGAGI. The V gene end was trimmed by 2 bases and the J gene end by 9 bases; junction bases not matched to a gene: 9.

This clonotype was observed a handful of times. This chain's CDR3 is CASSGQSQETQYF. In DNA, the CDR3 is TGTGCCAGCAGTGGACAGTCCCAAGAGACCCAGTACTTC. This sequence joins TRBV12-3 or TRBV12-4 and TRBJ2-5, with TRBD1 as a possible D gene (6 bases). The V gene lost 5 bases and the J gene lost 1 base, with 8 bases spanning the gap. The CDR3 loop spans 13 amino acids.

This clonotype has a handful of counts. The chain links TRBV12-3 or TRBV12-4 to TRBJ2-1, with TRBD2 identical over 15 bases. V shed 10 bases and J 0 bases; nucleotides not matched to a gene: 7. The CDR3 is made up of 17 amino acids. This chain's CDR3 is CATLGLAGGPSYNEQFF. CDR3 sequence (DNA): TGTGCCACCTTGGGACTAGCGGGGGGACCCTCCTACAATGAGCAGTTCTTC.

In its sample, this clonotype was seen many times. The chain couples TRBV4-2 to TRBJ2-1; D is possibly TRBD2 (5 bases). CDR1 is LGHNA, CDR2 YNFKEQ, per germline. V lost 2 bases, J lost 2 bases, and 13 bases lay in between. The CDR3 length is 16 residues. The CDR3 DNA sequence: TGTGCCAGCAGCCAAAGAGGGCTAGGTACCTACAATGAGCAGTTCTTC. Translated, it gives CASSQRGLGTYNEQFF.

Only a few counts were recorded for this clonotype. The chain combines TRBV2 with TRBJ2-1; 12 nucleotides align to TRBD2. The CDR3 extends over 14 amino acids. From germline, CDR1 is SNHLY and CDR2 FYNNEI. V lost 8 bases to trimming and J lost 9 bases; unmatched junction nucleotides: 8. CDR3: CASRGLAGFTEQFF. The CDR3 region has the DNA TGTGCCAGCCGCGGACTAGCGGGGTTTACTGAGCAGTTCTTC.

V is TRBV28 and J is TRBJ2-7; maybe TRBD1 (5 bases). From germline, CDR1 is MDHEN and CDR2 SYDVKM. The CDR3 covers 16 residues. Trimming left V 3 bases short and J 2 bases short, with 17 bases between. The CDR3 is CASSLRQPLSPYEQYF. CDR3 bases: TGTGCCAGCAGTTTGAGACAGCCACTATCTCCCTACGAGCAGTACTTC. The complete variable domain, with remaining parts taken from reference TRBV28 and TRBJ2-7, reads DVKVTQSSRYLVKRTGEKVFLECVQDMDHENMFWYRQDPGLGLRLIYFSYDVKMKEKGDIPEGYSVSREKKERFSLILESASTNQTSMYLCASSLRQPLSPYEQYFGPGTRLTVT.

Only a few counts were recorded for this clonotype. The CDR3 sequence is CSARAGRLTDTQYF. CDR3 nucleotides: TGCAGTGCTAGAGCGGGCAGGTTGACAGATACGCAGTATTTT. V and J are TRBV20-1 and TRBJ2-3; no definite D call. The CDR3 extends over 14 amino acids. In germline, CDR1 is DFQATT, CDR2 SNEGSKA (reference sequence). V shed 1 base and J shed 3 bases, with 11 bases lying between them.

This clonotype turned up a few times. V and J are TRBV7-9 and TRBJ1-2; 7 nucleotides agree with TRBD1. Germline values: CDR1 SEHNR, CDR2 FQNEAQ (reference sequence). The CDR3 is made up of 13 amino acids. V gave up 5 bases and J gave up 6 bases; unmatched junction bases: 6. The CDR3 loop reads CASSPQTGNGYTF. The CDR3 coding sequence is TGTGCCAGCAGCCCGCAGACAGGGAATGGCTACACCTTC.

The rearrangement joins TRBV7-3 to TRBJ2-1; TRBD2 aligns across 7 bases. CDR1 is SGHTA, CDR2 FQGTGA, per germline. The V gene end was trimmed by 4 bases and the J gene end by 1 base; junction bases not matched to a gene: 7. This CDR3 has 16 residues. CDR3 sequence reads: CASSSPAGSSYNEQFF. CDR3 bases: TGTGCCAGCAGCTCCCCAGCGGGGAGTTCCTACAATGAGCAGTTCTTC.

This clonotype appeared many times. The V call is TRBV11-1, the J call TRBJ2-1; D could derive from TRBD1 or TRBD2 (6 bases each). The V end lost 5 bases, the J end lost 10 bases, and 15 bases lay between the germline ends. This CDR3 comprises 13 residues. The V gene's germline CDR1 is SGHAT and CDR2 FQDESV (reference sequence). This chain's CDR3 is CASSSRRGAEQFF. CDR3 nucleotides: TGTGCCAGCAGCAGTAGAAGGGGGGCCGAGCAGTTCTTC.

At least ten counts were recorded for this clonotype. Sequence at one end of the junction differs from germline and may be a read error. This chain joins TRBV20-1 and TRBJ1-1; D not certain. The CDR3 spans 11 residues. Germline V gene lookup returns CDR1 DFQATT and CDR2 SNEGSKA (reference sequence). Written as DNA, the CDR3 is TGCAGTGCCACGAAAATGACATCCTCCCTCTTT. This sequence encodes CSATKMTSSLF.

This chain uses TRBV10-3 with TRBJ2-1, with 15 bases aligning to TRBD2. Germline V CDR1 and CDR2: ENHRY, SYGVKD. V lost 3 bases, J lost 0 bases, and 3 bases stayed unmatched. The CDR3 loop spans 18 amino acids. CDR3 sequence reads: CAISDGTSGGSSYNEQFF. CDR3 DNA sequence: TGTGCCATCAGTGACGGGACTAGCGGGGGGAGCTCCTACAATGAGCAGTTCTTC.